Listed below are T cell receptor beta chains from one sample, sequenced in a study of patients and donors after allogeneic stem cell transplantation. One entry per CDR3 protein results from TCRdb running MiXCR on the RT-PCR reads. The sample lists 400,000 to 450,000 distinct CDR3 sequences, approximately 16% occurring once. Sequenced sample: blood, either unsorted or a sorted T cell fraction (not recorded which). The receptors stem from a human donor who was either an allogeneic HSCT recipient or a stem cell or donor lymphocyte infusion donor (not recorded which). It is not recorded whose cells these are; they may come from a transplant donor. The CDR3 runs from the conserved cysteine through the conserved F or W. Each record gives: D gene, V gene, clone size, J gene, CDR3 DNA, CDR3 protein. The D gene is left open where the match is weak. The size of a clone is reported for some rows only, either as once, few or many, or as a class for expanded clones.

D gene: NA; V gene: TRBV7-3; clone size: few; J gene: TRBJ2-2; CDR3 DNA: TGTGCCAGCAGCCCGGTGGGGGATAACACCGGGGAGCTGTTTTTT; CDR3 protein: CASSPVGDNTGELFF
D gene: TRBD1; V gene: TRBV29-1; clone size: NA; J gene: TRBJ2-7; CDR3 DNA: TGCAGCGTTATACAGGGGGCTGGTGAGCAGTACTTC; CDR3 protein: CSVIQGAGEQYF
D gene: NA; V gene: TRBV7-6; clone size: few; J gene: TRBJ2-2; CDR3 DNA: TGTGCCAGCAGGCTGGCGGGCCCTCCTAACACCGGGGAGCTGTTTTTT; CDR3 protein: CASRLAGPPNTGELFF
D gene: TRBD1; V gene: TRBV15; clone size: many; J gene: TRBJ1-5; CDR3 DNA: TGTGCCACCAGCAGAGATCAGGGGGCCAATAATCAGCCCCAGCATTTT; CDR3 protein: CATSRDQGANNQPQHF
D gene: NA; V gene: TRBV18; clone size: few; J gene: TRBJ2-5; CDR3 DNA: TGTGCCAGCTCACCAAAAGGAGACCCGGATGGGACCCAGTACTTC; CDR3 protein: CASSPKGDPDGTQYF
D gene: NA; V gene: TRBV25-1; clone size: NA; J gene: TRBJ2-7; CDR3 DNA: TGTGCCAGCAGTGACCCACAGGGGAGGTACGAGCAGTACTTC; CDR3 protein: CASSDPQGRYEQYF
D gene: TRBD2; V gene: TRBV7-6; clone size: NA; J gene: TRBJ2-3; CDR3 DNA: TGTGCCAGCAGCCAACTTTCACTTACTAGCGGCCCAGATACGCAGTATTTT; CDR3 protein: CASSQLSLTSGPDTQYF
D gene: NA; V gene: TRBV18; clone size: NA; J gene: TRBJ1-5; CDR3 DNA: TGTGCCAGCTCACCACCGTCAGGGGCTCAGCCCCAGCATTTT; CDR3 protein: CASSPPSGAQPQHF
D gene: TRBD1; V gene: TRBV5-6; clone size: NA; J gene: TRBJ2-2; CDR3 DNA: TGTGCCAGCAGCTTTACAGGGGGTCGGACCGGGGAGCTGTTTTTT; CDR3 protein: CASSFTGGRTGELFF
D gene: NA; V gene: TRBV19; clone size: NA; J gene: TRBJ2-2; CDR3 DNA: TGTGCCAGTAGTATTCTACACGCGAACACCGGGGAGCTGTTTTTT; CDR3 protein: CASSILHANTGELFF
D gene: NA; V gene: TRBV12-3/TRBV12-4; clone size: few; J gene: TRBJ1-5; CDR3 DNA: TGTGCCAGCAGCATCCTACGAGGCAGGGTGGGCAATCAGCCCCAGCATTTT; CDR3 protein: CASSILRGRVGNQPQHF
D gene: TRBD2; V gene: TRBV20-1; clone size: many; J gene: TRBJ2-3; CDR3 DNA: TGCAGTGCTCTACTAGCGGGGGTGGAGAATACGCAGTATTTT; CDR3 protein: CSALLAGVENTQYF
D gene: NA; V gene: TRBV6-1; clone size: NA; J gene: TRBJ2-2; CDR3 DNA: TGTGCCAGCAGACTCAACAGGGTACCCGGGGAGCTGTTTTTT; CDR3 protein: CASRLNRVPGELFF
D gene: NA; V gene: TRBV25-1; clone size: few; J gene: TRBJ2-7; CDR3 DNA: TGTGCCAGCAGTGAAAGCCAGATGCAGTACTTC; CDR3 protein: CASSESQMQYF
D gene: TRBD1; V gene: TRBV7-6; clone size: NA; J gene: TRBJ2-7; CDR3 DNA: TGTGCCAGCAGCCTGGACTTGGGACAGGGGTACGAGCAGTACTTC; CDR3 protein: CASSLDLGQGYEQYF
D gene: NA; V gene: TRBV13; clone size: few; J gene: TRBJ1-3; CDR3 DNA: TGTGCCAGCAGCGAGATCCTTCCCGTCTCTGGAAACACCATATATTTT; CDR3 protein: CASSEILPVSGNTIYF
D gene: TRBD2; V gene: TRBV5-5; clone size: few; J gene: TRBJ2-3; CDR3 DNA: TGTGCCAGCAGCCCAGGACTAGCGGGGCCCACAGATACGCAGTATTTT; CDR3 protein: CASSPGLAGPTDTQYF
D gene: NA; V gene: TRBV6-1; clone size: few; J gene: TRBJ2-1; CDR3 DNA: TGTGCCAGCAGTGAAATAGGGGACAATGAGCAGTTCTTC; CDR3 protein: CASSEIGDNEQFF
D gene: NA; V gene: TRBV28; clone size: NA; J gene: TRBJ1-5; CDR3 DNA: TGTGCCAGCGGGGGAACAGGTCCCCAGCATTTT; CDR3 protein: CASGGTGPQHF
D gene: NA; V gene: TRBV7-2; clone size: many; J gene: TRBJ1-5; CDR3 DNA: TGTGCCAGCAGCTTAGTAGGGGGGGGCCATCAGCCCCAGCATTTT; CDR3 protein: CASSLVGGGHQPQHF
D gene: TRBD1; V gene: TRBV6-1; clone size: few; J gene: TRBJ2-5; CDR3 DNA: TGTGCCAGCAGTGACCGGACAGGGCGACAGGAGACCCAGTACTTC; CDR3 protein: CASSDRTGRQETQYF
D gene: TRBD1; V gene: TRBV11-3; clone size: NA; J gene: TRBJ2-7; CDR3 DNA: TGTGCCAGCAGCCCGGACAGGCGACAGGTGAACTACGAGCAGTACTTC; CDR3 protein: CASSPDRRQVNYEQYF
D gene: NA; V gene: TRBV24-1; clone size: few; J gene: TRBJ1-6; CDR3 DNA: TGTGCCACCAGTGATTCAACCGTCGACAATTCACCCCTCCACTTT; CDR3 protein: CATSDSTVDNSPLHF
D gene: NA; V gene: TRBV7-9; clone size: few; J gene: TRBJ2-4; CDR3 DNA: TGTGCCAGCAGCCAATCCCGCCAAGCCAAAAACATTCAGTACTTC; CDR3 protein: CASSQSRQAKNIQYF
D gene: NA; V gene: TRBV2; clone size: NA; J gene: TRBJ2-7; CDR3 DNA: TGTGCCAGCAGTCGCAGCCTTTTAGGATCAGGAACCTACGAGCAGTACTTC; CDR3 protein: CASSRSLLGSGTYEQYF
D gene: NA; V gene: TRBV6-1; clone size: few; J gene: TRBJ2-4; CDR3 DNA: TGTGCCAGCATCCGGCGGTGGGGGAAAGGAAACATTCAGTACTTC; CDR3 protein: CASIRRWGKGNIQYF
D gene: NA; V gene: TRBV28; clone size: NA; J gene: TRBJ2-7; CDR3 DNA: TGTGCCAGCAGTTTTCACAGGTCCTACGAGCAGTACTTC; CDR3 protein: CASSFHRSYEQYF
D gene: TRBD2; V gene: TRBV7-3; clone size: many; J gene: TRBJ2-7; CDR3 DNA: TGTGCCAGCAGCTTAGCGGGGGGGAATGAGCAGTACTTC; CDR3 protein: CASSLAGGNEQYF
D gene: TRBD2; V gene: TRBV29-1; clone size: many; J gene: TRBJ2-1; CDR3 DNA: TGCAGCGTTGAAGCTCGCGGTAGCGGGAACCACGGATCCTACAATGAGCAGTTCTTC; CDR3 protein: CSVEARGSGNHGSYNEQFF
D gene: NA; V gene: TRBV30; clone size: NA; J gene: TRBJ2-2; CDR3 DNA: TGTGCCTGGAGTGAGCTGAACACCGGGGAGCTGTTTTTT; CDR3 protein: CAWSELNTGELFF
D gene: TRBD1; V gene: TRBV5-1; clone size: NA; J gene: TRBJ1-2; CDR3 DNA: TGCGCCAGCAGATCGACAGGGCTTGGCTACACCTTC; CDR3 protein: CASRSTGLGYTF
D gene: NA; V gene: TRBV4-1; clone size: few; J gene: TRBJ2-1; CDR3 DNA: TGCGCCAGCAGCCAAGTACCCCTAAAGTACAATGAGCAGTTCTTC; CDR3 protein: CASSQVPLKYNEQFF
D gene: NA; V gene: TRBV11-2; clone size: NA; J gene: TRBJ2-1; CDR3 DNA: TGTGCCAGCAGCTCCCCCCGGGGGACGAGATACAATGAGCAGTTCTTC; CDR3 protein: CASSSPRGTRYNEQFF
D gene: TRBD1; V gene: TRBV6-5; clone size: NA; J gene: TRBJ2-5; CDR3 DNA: TGTGCCAGCAGTTACGGGGGACAGGGGGGAGGAAAGACCCAGTACTTC; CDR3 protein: CASSYGGQGGGKTQYF
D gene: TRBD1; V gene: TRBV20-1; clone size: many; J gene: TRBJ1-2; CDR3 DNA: TGCAGTGCTAGAGCCCGGGACAGGGGGCAGAGGAACTATGGCTACACCTTC; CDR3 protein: CSARARDRGQRNYGYTF
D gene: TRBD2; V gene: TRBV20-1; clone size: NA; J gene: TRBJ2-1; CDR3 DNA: TGCAGTGCTCCCAAAAATCTAGCGGGAGGCGCGGGTGAGCAGTTCTTC; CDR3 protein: CSAPKNLAGGAGEQFF
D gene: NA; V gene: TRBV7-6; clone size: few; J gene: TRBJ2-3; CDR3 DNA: TGTGCCAGCAGCTCCCCTAGCTGGGGGGCCCCAGATACGCAGTATTTT; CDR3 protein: CASSSPSWGAPDTQYF
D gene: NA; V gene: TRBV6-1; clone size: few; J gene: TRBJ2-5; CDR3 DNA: TGTGCCAGCAGTGCGGAGGGGGAACAAGAGACCCAGTACTTC; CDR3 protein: CASSAEGEQETQYF